The rows below give T cell receptor beta chains drawn from one sample of a study of blood T cell repertoires in COVID-19. The table came from immunoSEQ multiplex PCR; TCRdb's copy has only in-frame clones and leaves some out. Here the sample spans hundreds of thousands of clones, roughly 85% being singletons. Sequences were obtained from peripheral blood. Every receptor here comes from a woman under 40 with active or convalescent COVID-19. The CDR3 runs from the conserved cysteine through the conserved F or W. Fields, in order: clone size, D gene, V gene, J gene, CDR3 protein, CDR3 DNA. The D gene is left open where the match is weak. Only part of the rows carry a size: once, few, many, or a class if the clone is expanded.

abundance: -; d_gene: -; v_gene: TRBV2; j_gene: TRBJ2-5; CDR3aa: CASSEGGVETQYF; CDR3nt: TGTGCCAGCAGCGAGGGTGGCGTAGAGACCCAGTACTTC
abundance: -; d_gene: -; v_gene: TRBV2; j_gene: TRBJ1-2; CDR3aa: CASRTGVGGYTF; CDR3nt: TGTGCCAGCAGGACGGGGGTAGGGGGCTACACCTTC
abundance: -; d_gene: TRBD1; v_gene: TRBV14; j_gene: TRBJ2-2; CDR3aa: CASRQTLTGTYGELFF; CDR3nt: TGTGCCAGCAGACAGACCCTGACAGGGACATACGGGGAGCTGTTTTTT
abundance: -; d_gene: TRBD1; v_gene: TRBV19; j_gene: TRBJ1-1; CDR3aa: CASTSTGYMNTEAFF; CDR3nt: TGTGCCAGTACATCGACAGGGTACATGAACACTGAAGCTTTCTTT
abundance: -; d_gene: -; v_gene: TRBV6-1; j_gene: TRBJ1-3; CDR3aa: CASSVGQPISGNTIYF; CDR3nt: TGTGCCAGCAGTGTTGGACAGCCTATCTCTGGAAACACCATATATTTT
abundance: -; d_gene: TRBD2; v_gene: TRBV4-1; j_gene: TRBJ2-1; CDR3aa: CASSQVGLAGVSPYNEQFF; CDR3nt: TGCGCCAGCAGCCAAGTGGGACTAGCGGGAGTGAGCCCCTACAATGAGCAGTTCTTC
abundance: -; d_gene: TRBD1; v_gene: TRBV9; j_gene: TRBJ1-1; CDR3aa: CASSVTGTGGEAFF; CDR3nt: TGTGCCAGCAGCGTCACCGGGACAGGAGGTGAAGCTTTCTTT
abundance: few; d_gene: -; v_gene: TRBV5-1; j_gene: TRBJ1-2; CDR3aa: CASSLDSNYGYTF; CDR3nt: TGCGCCAGCAGCTTGGACAGTAACTATGGCTACACCTTC
abundance: -; d_gene: TRBD2; v_gene: TRBV5-1; j_gene: TRBJ2-3; CDR3aa: CASSFGSGGRTDTQYF; CDR3nt: TGCGCCAGCAGCTTCGGCTCGGGGGGGCGCACAGATACGCAGTATTTT
abundance: -; d_gene: TRBD1; v_gene: TRBV27; j_gene: TRBJ1-2; CDR3aa: CASRRTGTGGYTF; CDR3nt: TGTGCCAGCAGGAGGACAGGGACGGGAGGCTACACCTTC
abundance: -; d_gene: -; v_gene: TRBV5-1; j_gene: TRBJ2-7; CDR3aa: CASRSGGFGEQYF; CDR3nt: TGCGCCAGCAGATCAGGAGGATTTGGAGAGCAGTACTTC
abundance: -; d_gene: TRBD1; v_gene: TRBV3-1/TRBV3-2; j_gene: TRBJ1-1; CDR3aa: CASSQGDRVYLNTEAFF; CDR3nt: TGTGCCAGCAGCCAGGGCGACAGGGTGTATTTGAACACTGAAGCTTTCTTT
abundance: -; d_gene: -; v_gene: TRBV11-2; j_gene: TRBJ2-1; CDR3aa: CASGWRGHDNEQFF; CDR3nt: TGTGCCAGCGGTTGGCGGGGCCATGACAATGAGCAGTTCTTC
abundance: -; d_gene: TRBD1; v_gene: TRBV29-1; j_gene: TRBJ2-1; CDR3aa: CSVEEGRGTSYYNEQFF; CDR3nt: TGCAGCGTTGAAGAGGGCAGGGGGACCTCTTATTACAATGAGCAGTTCTTC
abundance: -; d_gene: TRBD2; v_gene: TRBV6-1; j_gene: TRBJ2-5; CDR3aa: CASSESGGAQTQYF; CDR3nt: TGTGCCAGCAGTGAGTCGGGGGGGGCGCAGACCCAGTACTTC
abundance: -; d_gene: TRBD1; v_gene: TRBV4-1; j_gene: TRBJ1-6; CDR3aa: CASSQEDRGTLGNSPLHF; CDR3nt: TGCGCCAGCAGCCAAGAGGACAGGGGGACCTTAGGTAATTCACCCCTCCACTTT
abundance: -; d_gene: TRBD1; v_gene: TRBV2; j_gene: TRBJ1-3; CDR3aa: CASRRTGSGNTIYF; CDR3nt: TGTGCCAGCAGAAGGACAGGCTCTGGAAACACCATATATTTT
abundance: few; d_gene: -; v_gene: TRBV4-1; j_gene: TRBJ1-2; CDR3aa: CASRQPRALNYGYTF; CDR3nt: TGCGCCAGCAGGCAACCCAGGGCGCTTAACTATGGCTACACCTTC
abundance: -; d_gene: TRBD2; v_gene: TRBV5-1; j_gene: TRBJ2-3; CDR3aa: CASSRGTSGGWDTQYF; CDR3nt: TGCGCCAGCAGCCGGGGGACTAGCGGGGGCTGGGATACGCAGTATTTT
abundance: -; d_gene: -; v_gene: TRBV5-4; j_gene: TRBJ1-2; CDR3aa: CASSPGGTNYGYTF; CDR3nt: TGTGCCAGCAGCCCCGGGGGGACTAACTATGGCTACACCTTC
abundance: -; d_gene: -; v_gene: TRBV2; j_gene: TRBJ1-1; CDR3aa: CATLVEGRGGTEAFF; CDR3nt: TGTGCCACCCTTGTCGAGGGCAGAGGAGGCACTGAAGCTTTCTTT
abundance: -; d_gene: -; v_gene: TRBV3-1/TRBV3-2; j_gene: TRBJ1-2; CDR3aa: CASSPDINYGYTF; CDR3nt: TGTGCCAGCAGCCCGGACATAAACTATGGCTACACCTTC
abundance: -; d_gene: -; v_gene: TRBV28; j_gene: TRBJ1-5; CDR3aa: CASRGGFNQPQHF; CDR3nt: TGTGCCAGCAGGGGGGGATTTAATCAGCCCCAGCATTTT
abundance: -; d_gene: -; v_gene: TRBV5-4; j_gene: TRBJ1-4; CDR3aa: CASGYIDRNEKLFF; CDR3nt: TGTGCCAGCGGATATATAGACAGGAATGAAAAACTGTTTTTT
abundance: -; d_gene: -; v_gene: TRBV30; j_gene: TRBJ2-7; CDR3aa: CAWSVNSLYEQYF; CDR3nt: TGTGCCTGGAGTGTAAACTCACTCTACGAGCAGTACTTC
abundance: -; d_gene: -; v_gene: TRBV14; j_gene: TRBJ2-3; CDR3aa: CASSQAPFLEALKDTDTQYF; CDR3nt: TGTGCCAGCAGCCAGGCCCCCTTTCTGGAGGCCCTTAAAGACACAGATACGCAGTATTTT
abundance: few; d_gene: -; v_gene: TRBV6-2/TRBV6-3; j_gene: TRBJ1-1; CDR3aa: CASSGRENTEAFF; CDR3nt: TGTGCCAGCAGCGGACGGGAGAACACTGAAGCTTTCTTT
abundance: -; d_gene: TRBD1; v_gene: TRBV6-4; j_gene: TRBJ1-1; CDR3aa: CASSVDRVGNTEAFF; CDR3nt: TGTGCCAGCAGCGTCGACAGGGTGGGGAACACTGAAGCTTTCTTT
abundance: -; d_gene: TRBD1; v_gene: TRBV19; j_gene: TRBJ1-1; CDR3aa: CASRLGQGLNTEAFF; CDR3nt: TGTGCCAGTAGATTAGGACAGGGACTCAACACTGAAGCTTTCTTT
abundance: -; d_gene: -; v_gene: TRBV11-2; j_gene: TRBJ2-1; CDR3aa: CASRFPGLPVYEQFF; CDR3nt: TGTGCCAGCAGATTTCCGGGACTGCCGGTATATGAGCAGTTCTTC
abundance: -; d_gene: -; v_gene: TRBV3-1/TRBV3-2; j_gene: TRBJ2-6; CDR3aa: CASSRRGSSGANVLTF; CDR3nt: TGTGCCAGCAGCCGGAGGGGCAGCTCTGGGGCCAACGTCCTGACTTTC
abundance: -; d_gene: -; v_gene: TRBV28; j_gene: TRBJ1-1; CDR3aa: CASPRPGDNTEAFF; CDR3nt: TGTGCCAGCCCCCGGCCAGGGGACAACACTGAAGCTTTCTTT
abundance: -; d_gene: TRBD1; v_gene: TRBV10-1; j_gene: TRBJ1-1; CDR3aa: CASSPGTGTSEAFF; CDR3nt: TGCGCCAGCAGCCCCGGGACAGGGACGTCTGAAGCTTTCTTT
abundance: -; d_gene: -; v_gene: TRBV15; j_gene: TRBJ2-4; CDR3aa: CATSRPSRPGENIQYF; CDR3nt: TGTGCCACCAGCAGACCTTCCAGGCCGGGAGAAAACATTCAGTACTTC
abundance: few; d_gene: TRBD2; v_gene: TRBV6-5; j_gene: TRBJ2-1; CDR3aa: CASSYGTSGSLTEQFF; CDR3nt: TGTGCCAGCAGCTACGGGACTAGCGGGAGTTTGACTGAGCAGTTCTTC
abundance: -; d_gene: -; v_gene: TRBV7-9; j_gene: TRBJ1-1; CDR3aa: CASPPEGGGTEAFF; CDR3nt: TGTGCCAGCCCTCCGGAGGGGGGGGGCACTGAAGCTTTCTTT
abundance: -; d_gene: -; v_gene: TRBV29-1; j_gene: TRBJ2-3; CDR3aa: CSVELVSDTQYF; CDR3nt: TGCAGCGTTGAATTAGTCTCAGATACGCAGTATTTT
abundance: -; d_gene: TRBD1; v_gene: TRBV5-1; j_gene: TRBJ1-1; CDR3aa: CASSPGQGAGEAFF; CDR3nt: TGCGCCAGCAGCCCGGGACAGGGGGCCGGTGAAGCTTTCTTT
abundance: -; d_gene: -; v_gene: TRBV27; j_gene: TRBJ1-6; CDR3aa: CASSFFGRVPNSPLHF; CDR3nt: TGTGCCAGCAGTTTTTTCGGCCGGGTCCCCAATTCACCCCTCCACTTT
abundance: -; d_gene: -; v_gene: TRBV30; j_gene: TRBJ2-2; CDR3aa: CAWSDGQNTGELFF; CDR3nt: TGTGCCTGGAGTGACGGACAGAACACCGGGGAGCTGTTTTTT
abundance: -; d_gene: TRBD1; v_gene: TRBV6-1; j_gene: TRBJ1-4; CDR3aa: CASSATDRAATNEKLFF; CDR3nt: TGTGCCAGCAGTGCCACGGACAGGGCCGCAACTAATGAAAAACTGTTTTTT
abundance: once; d_gene: -; v_gene: TRBV4-2; j_gene: TRBJ2-7; CDR3aa: CASSQDVPYEQYF; CDR3nt: TGTGCCAGCAGCCAAGACGTCCCCTACGAGCAGTACTTC
abundance: few; d_gene: -; v_gene: TRBV5-4; j_gene: TRBJ1-2; CDR3aa: CASSSDYYGYTF; CDR3nt: TGTGCCAGCAGCTCGGACTACTATGGCTACACCTTC
abundance: -; d_gene: TRBD2; v_gene: TRBV5-1; j_gene: TRBJ2-7; CDR3aa: CASSLRTSGPLSEQYF; CDR3nt: TGCGCCAGCAGCCTCCGTACTAGCGGCCCCCTTTCGGAGCAGTACTTC
abundance: -; d_gene: -; v_gene: TRBV12-3/TRBV12-4; j_gene: TRBJ1-1; CDR3aa: CASSLPALEAFF; CDR3nt: TGTGCCAGCAGTTTACCGGCACTAGAAGCTTTCTTT